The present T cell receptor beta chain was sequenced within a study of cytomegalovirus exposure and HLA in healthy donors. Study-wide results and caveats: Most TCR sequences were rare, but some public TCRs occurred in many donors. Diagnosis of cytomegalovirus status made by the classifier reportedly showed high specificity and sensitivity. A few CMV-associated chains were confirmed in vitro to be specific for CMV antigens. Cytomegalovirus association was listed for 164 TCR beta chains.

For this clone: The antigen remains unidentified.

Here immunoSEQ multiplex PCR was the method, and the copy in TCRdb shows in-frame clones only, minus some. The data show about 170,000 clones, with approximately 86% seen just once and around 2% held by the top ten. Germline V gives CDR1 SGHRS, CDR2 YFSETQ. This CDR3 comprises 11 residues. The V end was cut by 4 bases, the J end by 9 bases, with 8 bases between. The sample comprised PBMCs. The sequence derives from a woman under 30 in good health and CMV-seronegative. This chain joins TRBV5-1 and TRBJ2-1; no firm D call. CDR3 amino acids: CASSEASEQFF. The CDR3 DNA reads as TGCGCCAGCAGCGAAGCTAGTGAGCAGTTCTTC.